A single sample is the source of the 11 T cell receptor beta chains below, sequenced in a study of blood T cell repertoires in COVID-19. Generated by immunoSEQ multiplex PCR, the TCRdb table keeps only in-frame clones and is missing some. This sample yields some 80,000 clones, of which 90% are seen a single time; approximately 2.5% belongs to the top ten. Sequenced input: peripheral blood. The receptor set was obtained from a human donor in a cohort sampled during active COVID-19.

The chain couples TRBV7-9 to TRBJ1-6, with D unclear. The CDR3 spans 16 residues. In germline, CDR1 is SEHNR, CDR2 FQNEAQ (reference sequence). Trimming took off 5 bases at V and 6 bases at J, with 17 bases between the two ends. The CDR3 sequence: CASSTTGFEGNSPLHF. The CDR3 DNA reads as TGTGCCAGCAGCACAACTGGCTTCGAGGGTAATTCACCCCTCCACTTT. Full variable domain (missing parts from reference TRBV7-9 and TRBJ1-6): DTGVSQNPRHKITKRGQNVTFRCDPISEHNRLYWYRQTLGQGPEFLTYFQNEAQLEKSRLLSDRFSAERPKGSFSTLEIQRTEQGDSAMYLCASSTTGFEGNSPLHFGNGTRLTVT.

The chain recombines TRBV3-1 (or the pseudogene TRBV3-2) with TRBJ2-5; D is possibly TRBD2 (6 bases). Looked up from germline, CDR1 is LGHDT and CDR2 is YNNKEL (reference sequence). Trimming removed 1 base from V and 0 bases from J, with 12 bases in between. The CDR3 loop spans 16 amino acids. The CDR3 region is CASSQGPGLHQETQYF. Here the CDR3 DNA reads TGTGCCAGCAGCCAAGGTCCGGGACTCCACCAAGAGACCCAGTACTTC.

The V call is TRBV7-2, the J call TRBJ2-1; 11 positions match TRBD1. V dropped 1 base and J dropped 16; count of bases not matched to a gene: 9. Germline V gives CDR1 SGHTA, CDR2 FQGNSA. The CDR3 spans 14 residues. The CDR3: CASSLGTGGYIAFF. CDR3 bases: TGTGCCAGCAGCTTAGGGACAGGGGGCTACATAGCCTTCTTC.

This chain connects TRBV5-6 to TRBJ2-1, with 7 bases aligning to TRBD1. Losses at the gene ends were 4 bases for V and 3 bases for J; bases not matched to a gene: 4. Germline-derived CDR1 and CDR2 are SGHDT and YYEEEE. The CDR3 has 14 amino acids. CDR3 in amino acids: CASSRQGFYNEQFF. The CDR3 region has the DNA TGTGCCAGCAGCAGACAGGGTTTCTACAATGAGCAGTTCTTC.

This chain joins TRBV11-2 and TRBJ2-1; D gene unclear. Germline V lookup: CDR1 SGHAT, CDR2 FQNNGV. V was clipped by 1 base and J by 8 bases, with 9 bases between them. CDR3 length: 13 residues. This CDR3 is CASSLGVADEQFF. CDR3 bases: TGTGCCAGCAGCTTAGGAGTTGCCGATGAGCAGTTCTTC.

The count of this clone is one. The CDR3 nucleotides are TGTGCCAACAAGATCGGGACTGGAGTCACAGATACGCAGTATTTT. Amino acids: CANKIGTGVTDTQYF. J is TRBJ2-3 and V is TRBV2; D possibly corresponds to TRBD2 (6 bases). The V gene's germline CDR1 is SNHLY and CDR2 FYNNEI. The CDR3 is 15 amino acids. V lost 10 bases and J lost 2, with 19 bases in between.

V is TRBV20-1 and J is TRBJ1-3, with 7 bases aligning to TRBD1. Germline CDR1 and CDR2: DFQATT and SNEGSKA (reference sequence). The CDR3 is 11 amino acids. V was pared by 7 bases and J by 4 bases, with 1 base of the junction left unmatched. DNA of the CDR3: TGCAGTGAGACAGGGGGAAACACCATATATTTT. Translation gives CSETGGNTIYF.

This chain joins TRBV10-3 and TRBJ2-1; 13 positions match TRBD2. Trimming removed 0 bases from V and 8 bases from J; junction bases left unmatched: 13. The CDR3 sequence is 19 residues long. The germline V gene has CDR1 ENHRY and CDR2 SYGVKD. The CDR3 sequence: CAISESTLTSGRASHEQFF. CDR3 coding DNA: TGTGCCATCAGTGAGTCTACCCTTACTAGCGGGAGGGCCTCCCATGAGCAGTTCTTC.

The CDR3 coding sequence is TGTGCCAGCAGCGTAGTCGGGAGCCACCAAGAGACCCAGTACTTC. Protein: CASSVVGSHQETQYF. This chain uses TRBV9 with TRBJ2-5, with D possibly matching TRBD2 (6 bases). V dropped 0 bases and J dropped 0 bases, with 9 bases sitting between them. CDR3 size: 15 residues. CDR1 is SGDLS and CDR2 is YYNGEE in the germline V gene.

V and J are TRBV6-5 and TRBJ1-1, with D maybe TRBD1 (5 bases). The CDR3 sequence is 15 residues long. The V gene lost 2 bases and the J gene lost 1 base, with 11 bases spanning the gap. CDR1 MNHEY and CDR2 SVGAGI come from the germline V gene. DNA of the CDR3: TGTGCCAGCAGTTACCTCAGGGCCCGGAACACTGAAGCTTTCTTT. Its translation is CASSYLRARNTEAFF.

The V and J genes are TRBV25-1 and TRBJ2-2; 7 bases map to TRBD2. Germline V lookup: CDR1 MGHDK, CDR2 SYGVNS. There are 13 residues in the CDR3. Trimming cost V 4 bases and J 6 bases; bases outside gene matches: 2. The CDR3 nucleotides are TGTGCCAGCAGTGTGGGGGGGGCCGGGGAGCTGTTTTTT. Its protein is CASSVGGAGELFF.